Presented here are 5 T cell receptor beta chains from one specimen sequenced in a study of blood T cell repertoires in COVID-19. This table comes from immunoSEQ multiplex PCR, and its TCRdb copy is limited to in-frame clones, with some not included. This sample has about 170,000 clones; around 82% occur once, and the top ten carry more than 6%. The material sequenced was peripheral blood. These receptors were collected from a woman aged 35 to 49 with COVID-19, enrolled during active disease.

The chain carries TRBV7-9 and TRBJ2-7; D unresolved. Germline V gene data show CDR1 as SEHNR and CDR2 as FQNEAQ (reference sequence). V lost 5 bases and J 1 base, leaving 9 bases between the germline ends. The CDR3 covers 13 residues. This CDR3 reads CASSVADSYEQYF. In nucleotides, the CDR3 is TGTGCCAGCAGCGTCGCAGATTCCTACGAGCAGTACTTC.

The V and J genes are TRBV19 and TRBJ2-2; 8 bases are shared with TRBD1. V lost 5 bases, J lost 7 bases, and 9 bases stayed unmatched. Germline lookup yields CDR1 LNHDA and CDR2 SQIVND (reference sequence). The CDR3 contains 15 residues. CDR3 residues: CASSGRQGAVGELFF. The CDR3 bases are TGTGCCAGTAGTGGACGTCAGGGGGCTGTCGGGGAGCTGTTTTTT.

V and J are TRBV4-1 and TRBJ2-2; 9 bases agree with TRBD2. V gave up 3 bases and J gave up 5 bases; unmatched junction bases: 16. The CDR3 contains 19 residues. Germline CDR1 reads MGHRA; CDR2 reads YSYEKL. CDR3 sequence (DNA): TGCGCCAGCAGCCACTTTAGTAGCGGGAGAGAAGTTGGAACCGGGGAGCTGTTTTTT. Translation gives CASSHFSSGREVGTGELFF.

V is TRBV10-2 and J is TRBJ2-7; TRBD2 is a possible D gene (5 bases). Germline V gene lookup returns CDR1 WSHSY and CDR2 SAAADI. Deletions cut 5 bases from V and 1 base from J, with 12 bases between. CDR3 length: 14 amino acids. CDR3 DNA sequence: TGCGCCAGCAGTTTAAGGGAGAGATCCTACGAGCAGTACTTC. Protein: CASSLRERSYEQYF.

The CDR3 here is CASSAQAGGPETQYF. The CDR3, as DNA: TGTGCCAGCAGTGCCCAGGCAGGGGGGCCAGAGACCCAGTACTTC. This chain connects TRBV6-4 to TRBJ2-5; a weak D match, TRBD1 (7 bases). This CDR3 spans 15 amino acids. V lost 4 bases and J 4 bases, leaving 16 bases between the germline ends. Germline V gives CDR1 MRHNA, CDR2 SNTAGT.